This T cell receptor beta chain was sequenced for a study of blood T cell repertoires in COVID-19. Study as a whole: Donors in the United States, Italy and Spain gave samples during acute or convalescent COVID-19.

Only in-frame clones appear in the TCRdb table, and some are missing; sequencing was by immunoSEQ multiplex PCR. The sample lists 100,000 to 150,000 clones; approximately 85% were seen once. The sequenced material came from peripheral blood. The receptor was isolated from a man younger than 45 with COVID-19, enrolled during active disease.

CDR3 DNA: TGTGCTTCGGGGAGTGGGAGCCATCAAGAGACCCAGTACTTC. Translating it yields CASGSGSHQETQYF. The chain links TRBV9 to TRBJ2-5; tentatively, D is TRBD2 (5 bases). CDR1 is SGDLS and CDR2 is YYNGEE in the germline V gene. The CDR3 has 14 residues.